The next 27 T cell receptor beta chains were all read from a single sample in a study of early T cells in non-severe SARS-CoV-2 infection. A single record per CDR3 protein comes from TCRdb applying MiXCR to the 5' RACE reads. The data contain 80,000 or so distinct CDR3 sequences, 10% to 12% of them singletons. This specimen was whole blood, taken at baseline. The receptors stem from an adult who was a healthcare worker with PCR-confirmed SARS-CoV-2 infection or an uninfected control (not recorded which).

This clonotype turned up a few times. The rearrangement uses TRBV3-1 and TRBJ1-5; unclear D gene. The V end lost 3 bases, the J end lost 2 bases, and 8 bases lay between the germline ends. The CDR3 runs to 14 residues. Per the germline V gene, CDR1 is LGHDT and CDR2 is YNNKEL (reference sequence). DNA for the CDR3: TGTGCCAGCAGCCAGGGAGGCGGCAATCAGCCCCAGCATTTT. The encoded protein is CASSQGGGNQPQHF.

J is TRBJ2-5 and V is TRBV28; 7 nucleotides align to TRBD2. Germline-derived CDR1 and CDR2 are MDHEN and SYDVKM. Trimming took 8 bases from V and 1 from J; bases not matched to a gene: 7. This CDR3 has 14 amino acids. In DNA, the CDR3 is TGTGCCAGCGCAAAGCTAGCGGTCCAAGAGACCCAGTACTTC. The encoded protein is CASAKLAVQETQYF.

The chain couples TRBV20-1 to TRBJ2-7; D call uncertain. The CDR3 contains 11 residues. V lost 3 bases and J lost 1, with 4 bases in between. Germline V gene data show CDR1 as DFQATT and CDR2 as SNEGSKA (reference sequence). The CDR3 spells CSASVSYEQYF. The DNA of the CDR3 is TGCAGTGCTAGCGTGTCCTACGAGCAGTACTTC.

This clonotype was detected many times. The chain links TRBV11-2 to TRBJ2-1, with D maybe TRBD2 (6 bases). CDR3 length equals 13 residues. Deletions cut 1 base from V and 5 bases from J, with 6 bases between. Germline assignment: CDR1 SGHAT and CDR2 FQNNGV. The CDR3 DNA follows: TGTGCCAGCAGCTTAGGACTAGACAATGAGCAGTTCTTC. It is translated as CASSLGLDNEQFF.

This clonotype was counted only a few times. The chain uses TRBV7-9 and TRBJ2-3; 9 nucleotides align to TRBD1. V trimming: 2 bases; J trimming: 2 bases; junction bases outside the gene matches: 14. The CDR3 runs to 19 residues. From germline, CDR1 is SEHNR and CDR2 FQNEAQ (reference sequence). In DNA, the CDR3 is TGTGCCAGCAGCTTAAGAGGGACAGGGCCACGCCCTTACACAGATACGCAGTATTTT. It specifies CASSLRGTGPRPYTDTQYF.

In its sample, this clonotype was seen a few times. The chain has TRBV20-1 and TRBJ2-3; 11 bases agree with TRBD2. Germline lookup yields CDR1 DFQATT and CDR2 SNEGSKA (reference sequence). The CDR3 consists of 14 residues. The junction had 3 bases not matched to a gene; V was cut back by 5 bases and J by 2 bases. The CDR3 sequence: CSAGTSGTTDTQYF. The DNA for the CDR3 is TGCAGTGCTGGGACTAGCGGCACCACAGATACGCAGTATTTT.

Relative to its sample, this clonotype is medium-sized. The V and J genes are TRBV7-3 and TRBJ1-1; D possibly corresponds to TRBD1 (5 bases). This CDR3 is 15 amino acids long. V was shortened by 5 bases and J by 1 base, with 14 bases between the two germline ends. CDR1 and CDR2 from the germline V gene are SGHTA and FQGTGA. DNA for the CDR3: TGTGCCAGCAGCCTCCACGGGACTCAGAACACTGAAGCTTTCTTT. This gives the protein CASSLHGTQNTEAFF.

This clonotype was picked up a small number of times. The V and J genes are TRBV11-2 and TRBJ2-3; no clear D. Between the trimmed V and J ends, which lost 1 base and 0 bases, there was a span of 8 bases. The CDR3 loop spans 15 amino acids. The V gene's germline CDR1 is SGHAT and CDR2 FQNNGV. CDR3 protein: CASSLGAGSTDTQYF. The CDR3 DNA reads TGTGCCAGCAGCTTAGGTGCAGGTAGCACAGATACGCAGTATTTT.

This clonotype came up many times. The chain employs TRBV11-2 and TRBJ2-1; D gene unclear. Trimming cost V 2 bases and J 1 base, with 9 bases left between them. The CDR3 contains 15 residues. The germline gives CDR1 SGHAT, CDR2 FQNNGV. The CDR3: CASSLQRLSYNEQFF. The CDR3, as DNA: TGTGCCAGCAGCTTACAGCGACTTTCCTACAATGAGCAGTTCTTC.

The chain uses TRBV5-1 and TRBJ1-2; D unclear. The CDR3 covers 14 residues. From germline, CDR1 is SGHRS and CDR2 YFSETQ. V was clipped by 0 bases and J by 0 bases, with 6 bases between them. CDR3 nucleotides: TGCGCCAGCAGCTTGGCAGAACCTAACTATGGCTACACCTTC. It encodes CASSLAEPNYGYTF.

At least ten counts were recorded for this clonotype. J is TRBJ1-1 and V is TRBV5-4; possibly TRBD1 for D (5 bases). Germline V gene data show CDR1 as SGHNT and CDR2 as YYREEE (reference sequence). The germline V and J ends were trimmed by 0 bases and 8 bases, with 11 bases remaining between them. This CDR3 has 13 residues. The CDR3 region has the DNA TGTGCCAGCAGCTTGGAGAGTAGGGACGAAGCTTTCTTT. It yields the protein CASSLESRDEAFF.

This clonotype was recorded at least ten times. The CDR3 loop reads CSVEGTSGGTDTQYF. The CDR3 coding sequence is TGCAGCGTTGAAGGGACTAGCGGGGGGACAGATACGCAGTATTTT. The chain combines TRBV29-1 with TRBJ2-3; TRBD2 matches at 14 bases. There are 15 residues in the CDR3. CDR1 and CDR2 (germline): SQVTM, ANQGSEA. V lost 1 base to trimming and J lost 3 bases; unmatched junction nucleotides: 0.

This chain links TRBV7-2 with TRBJ1-1, with 8 bases lining up with TRBD1. The trim removed 5 bases at V and 5 bases at J, leaving 7 bases unmatched. The germline CDR1 and CDR2 sequences are SGHTA and FQGNSA. This CDR3 spans 14 amino acids. The CDR3 here is CASSRQGFFTEAFF. The CDR3 DNA follows: TGTGCCAGCAGCCGACAGGGGTTCTTTACTGAAGCTTTCTTT. Full variable domain (missing parts from reference TRBV7-2 and TRBJ1-1): GAGVSQSPSNKVTEKGKDVELRCDPISGHTALYWYRQSLGQGLEFLIYFQGNSAPDKSGLPSDRFSAERTGGSVSTLTIQRTQQEDSAVYLCASSRQGFFTEAFFGQGTRLTVV.

This clonotype was observed at least ten times. J is TRBJ2-3 and V is TRBV20-1; 8 bases line up with TRBD2. This CDR3 is built from 15 residues. CDR1 DFQATT and CDR2 SNEGSKA come from the germline V gene (reference sequence). V lost 6 bases and J lost 4; bases outside the gene matches: 12. The CDR3 DNA follows: TGCAGTGCGGGTCGGGATAGCGGGGTGCCAGATACGCAGTATTTT. Translated: CSAGRDSGVPDTQYF.

The V and J genes are TRBV7-2 and TRBJ2-7, with 7 nucleotides matching TRBD1. After removal of 4 bases from V and 0 bases from J, the junction contained 15 bases not matched to a gene. CDR1 and CDR2 (germline): SGHTA, FQGNSA. This CDR3 comprises 18 residues. This chain's CDR3 is CASSSLGQGQPFSYEQYF. In DNA, the CDR3 is TGTGCCAGCAGCTCCTTAGGCCAGGGACAGCCCTTCTCCTACGAGCAGTACTTC.

This chain connects TRBV5-1 to TRBJ2-7, with D possibly TRBD2 on 6 matching bases. V was clipped by 5 bases and J by 2 bases, with 11 bases between them. This CDR3 has 13 residues. CDR1 and CDR2 (germline): SGHRS, YFSETQ. CDR3 loop: CASSSAGTYEQYF. The CDR3 nucleotides read TGCGCCAGCAGTTCGGCGGGGACCTACGAGCAGTACTTC.

This clonotype was observed a few times. The chain couples TRBV7-2 to TRBJ1-2; D gene ambiguous. V was shortened by 0 bases and J by 4 bases, with 9 bases between the two germline ends. This CDR3 comprises 14 residues. Germline CDR1 reads SGHTA; CDR2 reads FQGNSA. CDR3 DNA sequence: TGTGCCAGCAGCTTAGCGAGGGCTACCTATGGCTACACCTTC. Translation: CASSLARATYGYTF.

This clonotype was detected ten times or more. The chain joins TRBV11-2 to TRBJ2-3; 14 bases align to TRBD2. Trimming cost V 4 bases and J 7 bases; bases outside gene matches: 10. Germline V gene data show CDR1 as SGHAT and CDR2 as FQNNGV. The length of the CDR3 is 17 residues. Here the CDR3 reads CASSSWTSGGMLHTQYF. In DNA, the CDR3 is TGTGCCAGCAGCTCCTGGACTAGCGGGGGGATGTTGCATACGCAGTATTTT.

This clonotype came up many times. The chain combines TRBV18 with TRBJ2-5; D remains ambiguous. The CDR3 runs to 13 residues. Deletions cut 3 bases from V and 2 bases from J, with 7 bases between. CDR1 is KGHSH, CDR2 LQKENI, per germline. The CDR3 DNA follows: TGTGCCAGCTCACCGGCAGCTCAAGAGACCCAGTACTTC. It translates to CASSPAAQETQYF.

This clonotype was observed many times. J is TRBJ1-1 and V is TRBV12-2; TRBD1 was called by the table and not checked on the DNA. TRBV12-2 is a known pseudogene. The CDR3 totals 14 residues. The CDR3 is CASRLDGRETEAFF. The CDR3 coding sequence is TGTGCAAGTCGCTTAGATGGCAGGGAGACTGAAGCTTTCTTT.

This clonotype appeared many times. V usage is TRBV18 and J usage is TRBJ1-2; 7 nucleotides match TRBD1. Germline CDR1 is KGHSH and CDR2 is LQKENI. J lost 4 bases, V lost 2 bases, and 4 bases had no gene match. The CDR3 is 14 amino acids. The CDR3 region has the DNA TGTGCCAGCTCACCATCGGGACAGCCCTATGGCTACACCTTC. Protein product: CASSPSGQPYGYTF. Complete variable domain (other parts from reference TRBV18 and TRBJ1-2): NAGVMQNPRHLVRRRGQEARLRCSPMKGHSHVYWYRQLPEEGLKFMVYLQKENIIDESGMPKERFSAEFPKEGPSILRIQQVVRGDSAAYFCASSPSGQPYGYTFGSGTRLTVV.

The rearrangement uses TRBV6-6 and TRBJ1-5; the D gene is possibly TRBD1 (6 bases). Trimming cost V 6 bases and J 2 bases, with 17 bases left between them. Germline-derived CDR1 and CDR2 are MNHNY and SVGAGI (reference sequence). The CDR3 loop spans 16 amino acids. CDR3 protein: CASSPIQGRGNQPQHF. In DNA, the CDR3 is TGTGCCAGCAGCCCCATACAGGGACGAGGCAATCAGCCCCAGCATTTT.

V gene TRBV2 combines with J gene TRBJ1-1, with 7 bases matching TRBD1. Germline V gene lookup returns CDR1 SNHLY and CDR2 FYNNEI. The CDR3 totals 15 residues. Unmatched junction bases numbered 10, after V lost 5 bases and J lost 4 bases. The CDR3 sequence: CASSPRQGIGTEAFF. CDR3 DNA sequence: TGTGCCAGCAGTCCAAGACAGGGAATTGGCACTGAAGCTTTCTTT.

This clonotype was picked up one time. The J gene is TRBJ2-5, the V gene TRBV3-1; D gene ambiguous. Germline loops: CDR1 LGHDT, CDR2 YNNKEL (reference sequence). The CDR3 contains 13 residues. V lost 0 bases and J lost 6, with 8 bases in between. The CDR3: CASSQDSAQTQYF. The DNA of the CDR3 is TGTGCCAGCAGCCAAGACAGCGCGCAGACCCAGTACTTC.

This clonotype was seen ten or more times. The chain uses TRBV29-1 and TRBJ2-5; D is possibly TRBD1 (5 bases). The length of the CDR3 is 13 residues. The germline CDR1 and CDR2 sequences are SQVTM and ANQGSEA. V lost 4 bases to trimming and J lost 1 base, with 10 bases between them. CDR3 bases: TGCAGCGTTGTAATGGGGCTCCAAGAGACCCAGTACTTC. Protein sequence: CSVVMGLQETQYF.

This clonotype was seen repeatedly, ten times or more. The V and J genes are TRBV12-3 or TRBV12-4 and TRBJ1-1; no firm D call. The V end lost 5 bases, the J end lost 2 bases, and 12 bases lay between the germline ends. CDR3 length equals 14 residues. CDR3 in DNA: TGTGCCAGCAGTGCCCGCTGGGCTAACACTGAAGCTTTCTTT. It is translated as CASSARWANTEAFF.

A few counts support this clonotype. V usage is TRBV3-1 and J usage is TRBJ1-5; maybe TRBD1 (5 bases). Germline CDR1 and CDR2: LGHDT and YNNKEL (reference sequence). Trimming stripped 2 bases from V and 6 bases from J, with 14 bases between. The CDR3 covers 15 residues. The CDR3 nucleotides read TGTGCCAGCAGCCAATCTCCTGCTGGGGGTCAGCCCCAGCATTTT. This sequence encodes CASSQSPAGGQPQHF. The full variable domain, with the rest looked up from reference TRBV3-1 and TRBJ1-5, is DTAVSQTPKYLVTQMGNDKSIKCEQNLGHDTMYWYKQDSKKFLKIMFSYNNKELIINETVPNRFSPKSPDKAHLNLHINSLELGDSAVYFCASSQSPAGGQPQHFGDGTRLSIL.